The TCR beta chain described here comes from a study of blood T cell repertoires in COVID-19. The ends lost 0 bases at V and 0 bases at J; junction bases unmatched: 14. Germline CDR1 MNHEY, CDR2 SVGEGT. The CDR3 runs 19 residues. The assay was immunoSEQ multiplex PCR, and TCRdb's table has in-frame clones only and misses some. Counted here are under 300,000 clones, around nine tenths occurring once; the ten biggest clones make up 2% to 2.5%. The chain recombines TRBV6-2 or TRBV6-3 with TRBJ2-7, with 7 bases fitting TRBD1. The clonotype was recovered from a woman aged 40 to 49 who had recovered from COVID-19. What was sequenced was peripheral blood. CDR3 coding DNA: TGTGCCAGCAGTTACTCGATTGCCCGAGGGGGCCTTAGCTCCTACGAGCAGTACTTC. Amino acid sequence: CASSYSIARGGLSSYEQYF.